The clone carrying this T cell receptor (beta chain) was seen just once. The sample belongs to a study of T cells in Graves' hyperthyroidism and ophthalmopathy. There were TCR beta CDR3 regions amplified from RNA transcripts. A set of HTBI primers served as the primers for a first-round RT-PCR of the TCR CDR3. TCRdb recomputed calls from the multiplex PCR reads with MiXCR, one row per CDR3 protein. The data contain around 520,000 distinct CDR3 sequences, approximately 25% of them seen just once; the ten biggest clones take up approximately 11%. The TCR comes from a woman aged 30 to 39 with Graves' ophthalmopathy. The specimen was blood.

The CDR3: CASRRQGVMNTEAFF. The CDR3 nucleotides are TGTGCCAGCAGAAGACAGGGAGTGATGAACACTGAAGCTTTCTTT. The chain carries TRBV27 and TRBJ1-1, with 7 nucleotides matching TRBD1. Trimming at V came to 6 bases and at J to 0 bases, leaving 7 bases not matched to a gene. Looked up from germline, CDR1 is MNHEY and CDR2 is SMNVEV (reference sequence). This CDR3 contains 15 residues.